This paragraph reports one TCR beta chain. This record belongs to a study of blood T cells in healthy people across ages. A sample-barcoded 5' primer and a J-beta primer mix were used in a second PCR of about 7 to 12 cycles. One entry per CDR3 protein, called by TCRdb with MiXCR from the 5' RACE reads. The sample shows 600,000 to 800,000 distinct CDR3 sequences, around a fifth of them seen only once. The CDR3 is 13 amino acids. J gave up 5 bases and V 3 bases, and 2 bases lay outside the gene matches. The germline CDR1 and CDR2 sequences are DFQATT and SNEGSKA (reference sequence). The sample was blood. The V gene is TRBV20-1, the J gene TRBJ2-1; TRBD1 aligns across 9 bases. The source is a man between 65 and 79 years old in good health. The CDR3 DNA sequence: TGCAGTGCTAGGACAGGGGGGAACAATGAGCAGTTCTTC. Its protein is CSARTGGNNEQFF.